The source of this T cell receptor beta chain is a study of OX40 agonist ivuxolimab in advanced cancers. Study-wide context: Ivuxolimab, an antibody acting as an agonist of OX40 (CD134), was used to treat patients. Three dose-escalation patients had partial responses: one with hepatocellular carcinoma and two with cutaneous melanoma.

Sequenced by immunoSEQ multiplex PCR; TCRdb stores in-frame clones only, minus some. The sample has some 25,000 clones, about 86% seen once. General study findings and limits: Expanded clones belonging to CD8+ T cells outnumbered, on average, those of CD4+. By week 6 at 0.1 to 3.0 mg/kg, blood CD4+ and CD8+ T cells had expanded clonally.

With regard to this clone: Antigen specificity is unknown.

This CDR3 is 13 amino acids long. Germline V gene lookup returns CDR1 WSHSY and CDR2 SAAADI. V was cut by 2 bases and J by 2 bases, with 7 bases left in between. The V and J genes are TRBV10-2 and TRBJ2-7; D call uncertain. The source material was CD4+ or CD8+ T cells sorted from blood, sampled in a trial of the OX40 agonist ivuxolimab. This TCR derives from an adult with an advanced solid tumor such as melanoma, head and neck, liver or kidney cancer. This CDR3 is CASSEENTYEQYF. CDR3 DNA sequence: TGCGCCAGCAGTGAGGAGAATACCTACGAGCAGTACTTC.